These T cell receptor beta chains were read from a single sample in a study of cytomegalovirus exposure and HLA in healthy donors. Sequencing used immunoSEQ multiplex PCR; TCRdb keeps in-frame clones, though not all of them. The sample includes over 150,000 clones, 70% to 85% of them seen just once. Sequencing was carried out using PBMCs. These TCRs come from a woman aged 55-70 years in good health and CMV-seropositive. Both conserved end residues are part of each CDR3. The D gene is left open where the match is weak. Rows may omit the clone size; those that give it use once, few, many or a size class.

j_call d_call clone_size cdr3_length v_call cdr3_aa cdr3_nt
TRBJ1-1 . . 15 TRBV5-4 CASSLAAGRPTEAFF TGTGCCAGCAGCTTGGCCGCGGGGCGCCCCACTGAAGCTTTCTTT
TRBJ2-5 . . 16 TRBV4-1 CTSSQEGGAPQETQYF TGCACCAGCAGCCAAGAGGGGGGGGCCCCCCAAGAGACCCAGTACTTC
TRBJ2-7 . . 14 TRBV5-1 CASSLGLVTYEQYF TGCGCCAGCAGCTTGGGACTAGTCACCTACGAGCAGTACTTC
TRBJ2-1 . . 13 TRBV28 CASSFRGGNEQFF TGTGCCAGCAGTTTTCGGGGTGGGAATGAGCAGTTCTTC
TRBJ1-6 . . 16 TRBV7-6 CASSTDQAGASSPLHF TGTGCCAGCAGCACCGACCAGGCGGGGGCGAGTTCACCCCTCCACTTT
TRBJ2-2 TRBD2 . 16 TRBV5-1 CASSGSGRAGTGELFF TGCGCCAGCAGCGGGAGCGGGAGGGCCGGCACCGGGGAGCTGTTTTTT
TRBJ1-2 . . 14 TRBV28 CASSTSTENYGYTF TGTGCCAGCAGTACCTCAACAGAGAACTATGGCTACACCTTC
TRBJ2-2 TRBD1 few 15 TRBV5-8 CASTPGTVNTGELFF TGTGCCAGCACCCCAGGGACAGTAAACACCGGGGAGCTGTTTTTT
TRBJ1-1 . . 15 TRBV19 CASSTPGAGGTEAFF TGTGCCAGTAGTACGCCAGGGGCCGGCGGGACTGAAGCTTTCTTT
TRBJ1-5 . . 18 TRBV7-9 CASSLATTGSSVNQPQHF TGTGCCAGCAGCTTGGCCACTACAGGGTCCTCCGTTAATCAGCCCCAGCATTTT
TRBJ2-1 TRBD2 . 14 TRBV5-3 CARSLSGGMDEQFF TGTGCCAGAAGCTTGAGCGGGGGAATGGATGAGCAGTTCTTC
TRBJ2-3 . . 17 TRBV1 CTSSQEKRGASTDTQYF TGCACCAGCAGCCAAGAGAAGCGGGGGGCCTCCACAGATACGCAGTATTTT
TRBJ1-1 TRBD1 . 14 TRBV19 CASTVTGVNTEAFF TGTGCCAGTACCGTGACAGGGGTTAACACTGAAGCTTTCTTT
TRBJ1-4 . . 12 TRBV30 CAWRQNNEKLFF TGTGCCTGGAGACAAAATAATGAAAAACTGTTTTTT